This T cell receptor beta chain was documented in a study of blood T cell repertoires in COVID-19. Clones were read by immunoSEQ multiplex PCR, and TCRdb kept only the in-frame ones, dropping some. The profile shows about 260,000 clones, 85% to 90% of them singletons. The V gene's germline CDR1 is MNHEY and CDR2 SMNVEV (reference sequence). Trimming pared 6 bases from V and 0 bases from J, leaving 14 bases between. There are 15 residues in the CDR3. The source material was peripheral blood. This clonotype originated in a man aged 18 to 35 with active or convalescent COVID-19. The chain has TRBV27 and TRBJ1-1; no definite D call. The CDR3: CASSPYVRVNTEAFF. In DNA form, the CDR3 reads TGTGCCAGCAGCCCCTATGTGCGGGTGAACACTGAAGCTTTCTTT.